This TCR beta chain is drawn from a study of cytomegalovirus exposure and HLA in healthy donors. Study as a whole: An early release of data contained approximately 80 million unique TCRs, which came from HLA-typed donors. Regarding the study as a whole: Accurate prediction of most subjects' HLA-A and HLA-B alleles from TCR beta sequences was reported.

Trimming took off 4 bases at V and 4 bases at J, with 10 bases between the two ends. CDR3 length: 13 residues. Germline V gives CDR1 LNHDA, CDR2 SQIVND (reference sequence). Turning to this clone: Its matching antigen is unknown.

This PCR relied on a set of 60 Vbeta primers and 13 Jbeta primers. Generated by immunoSEQ multiplex PCR, the TCRdb table keeps only in-frame clones and is missing some. In all, the sample yields 30,000 to 40,000 clones. Donors were ostensibly healthy at sampling, although undocumented immune exposures were probable. This donor's record omits CMV serostatus. The sequence derives from a human donor in good health. The sample comprised PBMCs. The gene calls are TRBV19 and TRBJ1-2; D may be TRBD1 (5 bases). CDR3 in DNA: TGTGCCAGTAGTACAAGGGGCACCTATGGCTACACCTTC. It yields the protein CASSTRGTYGYTF.